The present T cell receptor beta chain was sequenced within a study of T cells after yellow fever vaccination. The study, taken as a whole, reports: Some clonotypes, a small share, were shared between CD4 and CD8 compartments. The study noted that FACS-sorted repertoires could contain abundant clonotypes contaminating from the bulk population. Weaker overall, the secondary response nonetheless peaked faster (day 5 versus 15).

About this clonotype itself: Its antigen is still unknown.

5'RACE template switching produced TCR cDNA carrying a universal primer site and UMIs. TCRdb re-derived calls from the 5' RACE reads in MiXCR, one entry per CDR3 protein. This table has 500,000 to 650,000 distinct CDR3 sequences, approximately 16% appearing once. The CDR3 is 12 residues long. The V gene's germline CDR1 is MNHNS and CDR2 SASEGT. Trimming took 7 bases from V and 4 from J, leaving 10 bases between them. This TCR came from a man younger than 35 who received the YFV17D yellow fever vaccine. The rearrangement links TRBV6-1 to TRBJ1-1; no firm D call. The sequences come from PBMCs, collected roughly 5 days after the first yellow fever vaccination. The CDR3 DNA is TGTGCCAGCACCCCCACACGCACTGAAGCTTTCTTT. This codes for CASTPTRTEAFF.